This T cell receptor (beta chain) was captured by sequencing in a study of shared clonotypes between healthy human individuals. The wider study: Three plates each covered CD4 naive and memory; CD8 naive two, CD8 memory one. Study-level findings and limits: Sharing across a handful of donors was seen in around 5.1% of naive CD4 clonotypes.

As to this clone: Its specificity is unknown.

This CDR3 region has 15 residues. CDR1 is SGHNT, CDR2 YYREEE, per germline (reference sequence). V lost 1 base, J lost 0 bases, and 7 bases lay in between. The table came from immunoSEQ multiplex PCR; TCRdb's copy has only in-frame clones and leaves some out. The sample contains 2 million to 2.5 million clones, roughly 92% of which appear only once. Sequenced input: naive CD4+ T cells from PBMCs. Subset: CD45RA+ positively selected. V usage is TRBV5-4 and J usage is TRBJ2-2, with D uncertain. The sequence was obtained from a young man in good health. Some clones in this sample may be carry-over from other donors' samples. The CDR3 bases are TGTGCCAGCAGCTTGCCGACACCGAACACCGGGGAGCTGTTTTTT. Translated, it gives CASSLPTPNTGELFF.